The present T cell receptor beta chain was sequenced within a study of CD8+ T cells in alopecia areata (dated by TCRdb to 2016 to 2019). A note on the overall study: The treated patients, all with moderate-to-severe alopecia areata, were enrolled in an open-label pilot trial of oral tofacitinib given at 5 to 10 mg twice daily. RNA was obtained with the PAXgene miRNA kit for fixed scalp, the miRNeasy kit for PBMCs, and the RNeasy kit for mouse skin. Tofacitinib was administered for 6 to 18 months, and 6 months of follow-up off drug were then conducted to assess delayed response and recurrence. In humans, TCRbeta sequencing was performed on scalp tissue and on sorted CD4+ and CD8+ peripheral blood T cells from healthy controls and from patients with patchy or totalis/universalis alopecia areata. Scalp clonality was compared among normal scalp (n=4), patchy alopecia areata scalp (n=8), and alopecia totalis/universalis scalp (n=8). The SALT score, which quantifies the percentage of affected scalp surface area, was used to measure disease severity in treated patients. Biopsies were taken from tofacitinib-treated patients at baseline and again at 4 and 24 weeks into treatment, and several of those patients also had a later scalp biopsy. In both human patients and the C3H/HeJ mouse model, the study applied high-throughput TCRbeta sequencing to look at T cell clonal expansion in alopecia areata. TCRbeta CDR3 regions were amplified by immunoSEQ multiplex PCR with 35 Vbeta forward and 13 Jbeta reverse primers.

Overall study outcomes, separate from this receptor: During tofacitinib treatment, many expanded lesional clones stuck around in both scalp and blood, and this persistence may partly explain why relapse happens after treatment is stopped. Because the treated cohort was small and included a single nonresponder, larger studies are needed to assess links between baseline CD8+ expansion and response. With tofacitinib, both scalp clonality and the number of expanded CD8+ clones among the top 100 scalp clones went down significantly. Resident alphabeta T cells in normal human skin are also sequenced, complicating scalp TCR repertoire analysis, unlike mouse skin dominated by gammadelta T cells. Shared TCR sequences between patients were less evident than in mice, which may be partly attributable to HLA diversity in the patient population. Higher clonality and more expanded CD8+ clones were observed in lesional scalp than in normal scalp, particularly in alopecia totalis/universalis, a finding suggestive of antigenic drive.

On this clone itself: Its antigen target is currently unknown. One base away there is no much larger clone; base qualities are not given.

The protocol used for the library was the immunoSEQ multiplex PCR assay. For TCR sequencing, RNA was extracted from every sample and reverse transcribed into cDNA to serve as template. First-strand cDNA was synthesized using SuperScript III with a 2:1 mix of oligo-dT and random hexamers. A synthetic immune receptor repertoire was used to measure amplification bias, and any remaining bias was corrected computationally. The published analysis was carried out like this. Raw reads were preprocessed for error removal, and CDR3 was defined according to IMGT conventions as running from the conserved cysteine to phenylalanine. Clonality was calculated as 1 minus Shannon entropy normalized by log2 of the number of productive unique TCRs. Whether each scalp clone was CD4 or CD8 was inferred by checking scalp TCRbeta sequences against the CD4 and CD8 repertoires from sorted blood. As stored in TCRdb, this immuneACCESS dataset retains in-frame rearrangements with V and J assigned. A fraction of the clones does not appear; measured against another copy, unresolved V genes explain less than half of the discrepancy, and the remainder lacks a known reason. The V and J calls and the clone size are those of that table, but D and trimming were determined from the DNA. The sample table shows some 120,000 clones, and approximately 60% are seen once. The ten largest clones take up around 6% of the sample.

The time point label for this specimen denotes: approximately 4 weeks on oral tofacitinib. The treatment or condition label corresponds to: oral pan-JAK inhibitor, 5-10 mg twice daily. Lesional scalp punch biopsies and peripheral blood were obtained from alopecia areata patients. PBMCs were isolated by density centrifugation and stained for CD3, CD4 and CD8, after which CD4+ and CD8+ T cells were sorted on a FACSAria. The V and J ends are trimmed by 2 bases and 4 bases, leaving 10 bases between them. The CDR3 starts with the cysteine, ends with the phenylalanine, and has 14 residues. Only the CDR3 DNA stays, 42 bases, in frame from base 1. Taken from the germline V gene, the CDR1 and CDR2 loops are KGHSH and LQKENI.

The chain links TRBV18 with TRBJ2-3, with a weak D call of TRBD2 (5 bases match). This sequence originates from a human donor with alopecia areata. The sequencing here drew on CD4+ T cells sorted from blood, taken at week 4, from a patient treated with tofacitinib. The DNA reads as follows: TGTGCCAGCTCACCAGGTGTGCGGGCAGATACGCAGTATTTT. It specifies CASSPGVRADTQYF. The CDR3, completed at both ends by the reference TRBV18 and TRBJ2-3 genes, gives the full variable domain NAGVMQNPRHLVRRRGQEARLRCSPMKGHSHVYWYRQLPEEGLKFMVYLQKENIIDESGMPKERFSAEFPKEGPSILRIQQVVRGDSAAYFCASSPGVRADTQYFGPGTRLTVL.